Listed below are T cell receptor beta chains from one sample, sequenced in a study of chemoradiotherapy in HPV16-positive cancers. Sequencing used immunoSEQ multiplex PCR; TCRdb keeps in-frame clones, though not all of them. The repertoire includes about 8,800 clones, roughly 70% of them detected once, and 9.5% to 13% sits in the top ten. Source: tumor tissue, taken from a patient who underwent chemoradiotherapy. The receptors were sampled from a human donor with HPV-associated anogenital cancer. Each CDR3 is given with its conserved first and last residue. Each record gives: D gene, V gene, J gene, clone size, CDR3 DNA, CDR3 protein. The D gene is left open where the match is weak. Expanded clones get a size class; other rows say once, few or many, or leave the size out.

D gene: -
V gene: TRBV15
J gene: TRBJ1-3
clone size: -
CDR3 DNA: TGTGCCACCAGCAGATATACCTCTTCGGGCTCTGGAAACACCATATATTTT
CDR3 protein: CATSRYTSSGSGNTIYF

D gene: -
V gene: TRBV18
J gene: TRBJ1-4
clone size: -
CDR3 DNA: TGTGCCAGCTCACCATCCTGGGTAGAAGAAAAACTGTTTTTT
CDR3 protein: CASSPSWVEEKLFF

D gene: TRBD1
V gene: TRBV4-1
J gene: TRBJ1-2
clone size: -
CDR3 DNA: TGCGCCAGCAGCGTTCAGGGGGTTGGCTATGGCTACACCTTC
CDR3 protein: CASSVQGVGYGYTF

D gene: TRBD2
V gene: TRBV2
J gene: TRBJ2-1
clone size: few
CDR3 DNA: TGTGCCAGCAGTCCTAGCCTAGCGGGGGGCTACAATGAGCAGTTCTTC
CDR3 protein: CASSPSLAGGYNEQFF

D gene: -
V gene: TRBV11-3
J gene: TRBJ2-6
clone size: -
CDR3 DNA: TGTGCCAGCAGCTTAGGCGACGGGTACTCTGGGGCCAACGTCCTGACTTTC
CDR3 protein: CASSLGDGYSGANVLTF

D gene: -
V gene: TRBV15
J gene: TRBJ1-1
clone size: -
CDR3 DNA: TGTGCCACCAGCAGAGCGGCAGGGGTTGAAGCTTTCTTT
CDR3 protein: CATSRAAGVEAFF

D gene: -
V gene: TRBV11-2
J gene: TRBJ1-1
clone size: -
CDR3 DNA: TGTGCCAGCAGCTTAAGACAGTACACTGAAGCTTTCTTT
CDR3 protein: CASSLRQYTEAFF

D gene: -
V gene: TRBV2
J gene: TRBJ1-4
clone size: -
CDR3 DNA: TGTGCCAGCAGCTACGACAATCCTAATGAAAAACTGTTTTTT
CDR3 protein: CASSYDNPNEKLFF

D gene: TRBD1
V gene: TRBV5-4
J gene: TRBJ1-2
clone size: large
CDR3 DNA: TGTGCCAGCAGCGGAGGGGGACAGGGGAACTATGGCTACACCTTC
CDR3 protein: CASSGGGQGNYGYTF

D gene: -
V gene: TRBV5-6
J gene: TRBJ1-1
clone size: -
CDR3 DNA: TGTGCCAGCAGCTTGGGGGCGGGGGTCACTGAAGCTTTCTTT
CDR3 protein: CASSLGAGVTEAFF

D gene: TRBD1
V gene: TRBV29-1
J gene: TRBJ1-2
clone size: -
CDR3 DNA: TGCAGCGTTTATGTACAGGGGGGCTACACCTTC
CDR3 protein: CSVYVQGGYTF

D gene: -
V gene: TRBV7-9
J gene: TRBJ1-2
clone size: -
CDR3 DNA: TGTGCCAGCAGCTTGGGGTCTTCTGGCTACACCTTC
CDR3 protein: CASSLGSSGYTF

D gene: TRBD2
V gene: TRBV7-7
J gene: TRBJ2-2
clone size: -
CDR3 DNA: TGTGCCAGCAGCCAAACTAGCGGGGGGGCCCCCGGGGAGCTGTTTTTT
CDR3 protein: CASSQTSGGAPGELFF

D gene: -
V gene: TRBV2
J gene: TRBJ1-1
clone size: -
CDR3 DNA: TGTGCCAGCAGTGACCCGGGGGGCCGAGCTTTCTTT
CDR3 protein: CASSDPGGRAFF

D gene: -
V gene: TRBV5-4
J gene: TRBJ2-1
clone size: -
CDR3 DNA: TGTGCCAGCAGCCCCTGGACTGGGGATGAGCAGTTCTTC
CDR3 protein: CASSPWTGDEQFF

D gene: TRBD2
V gene: TRBV6-5
J gene: TRBJ2-3
clone size: few
CDR3 DNA: TGTGCCAGCAGTATAGGTAGCGGGACCAATACGCAGTATTTT
CDR3 protein: CASSIGSGTNTQYF

D gene: -
V gene: TRBV5-4
J gene: TRBJ2-7
clone size: -
CDR3 DNA: TGTGCCAGCAGCTCCGGCGGGTCTATCTCCTACGAGCAGTACTTC
CDR3 protein: CASSSGGSISYEQYF

D gene: -
V gene: TRBV6-1
J gene: TRBJ2-7
clone size: -
CDR3 DNA: TGTGCCAGCAGTGAAGAGGACCTGCCCAAGAGACACTTC
CDR3 protein: CASSEEDLPKRHF

D gene: -
V gene: TRBV6-4
J gene: TRBJ2-2
clone size: -
CDR3 DNA: TGTGCCAGCAGTGTAGGGACGGCGAACACCGGGGAGCTGTTTTTT
CDR3 protein: CASSVGTANTGELFF

D gene: TRBD2
V gene: TRBV5-6
J gene: TRBJ2-5
clone size: -
CDR3 DNA: TGTGCCAGCAGCCCGCGCCAGACTAGCGGGGGCTTAGAGACCCAGTACTTC
CDR3 protein: CASSPRQTSGGLETQYF

D gene: -
V gene: TRBV18
J gene: TRBJ2-7
clone size: -
CDR3 DNA: TGTGCCAGCTCACCAAAGTATTGGCCCGCGAGATTATACGAGCAGTACTTC
CDR3 protein: CASSPKYWPARLYEQYF

D gene: -
V gene: TRBV7-6
J gene: TRBJ1-1
clone size: once
CDR3 DNA: TGTGCCAGCAGTTTGGGGGTGGCAGGGCAAGTAACTGAAGCTTTCTTT
CDR3 protein: CASSLGVAGQVTEAFF

D gene: -
V gene: TRBV29-1
J gene: TRBJ2-3
clone size: -
CDR3 DNA: TGCAGCGTAGACGGGACCGACACAGATACGCAGTATTTT
CDR3 protein: CSVDGTDTDTQYF

D gene: -
V gene: TRBV27
J gene: TRBJ1-2
clone size: -
CDR3 DNA: TGTGCCAGCAGTCCCACGGCAGGGTCTAACTATGGCTACACCTTC
CDR3 protein: CASSPTAGSNYGYTF